This is a list of T cell receptor beta chains from one sample in a study of T cells in Graves' hyperthyroidism and ophthalmopathy. From the multiplex PCR reads, TCRdb called clonotypes with MiXCR, one entry per CDR3 protein. The profile covers 150,000 or so distinct CDR3 sequences, with approximately 24% appearing a single time and around two thirds taken by the ten largest. Sequencing input: blood. These receptors were taken from a woman between 50 and 59 years old with Graves' hyperthyroidism that later progressed to Graves' ophthalmopathy. The conserved cysteine and the conserved F or W are not part of the CDR3 here. A D gene is named only where the DNA matches it firmly. Some rows have no size entry. The others give once, few or many, or a class for an expanded clone.

cdr3_aa	d_call	cdr3_length	v_call	j_call	clone_size
ASSYRGRTEAF	TRBD1	11	TRBV6-6	TRBJ1-1	many
ASSTLEAF	.	8	TRBV7-2	TRBJ1-1	many
ASSSSGGPQYEQY	TRBD2	13	TRBV7-2	TRBJ2-7	.
ASSLGGDGLYEQY	.	13	TRBV5-4	TRBJ2-7	few
ASSLQTGAHEQY	TRBD1	12	TRBV5-1	TRBJ2-7	.
ASSLADRAADTQY	TRBD1	13	TRBV5-1	TRBJ2-3	many
ASSLGIGRTDTQY	.	13	TRBV14	TRBJ2-3	.
ASSLGLAKY	TRBD2	9	TRBV11-2	TRBJ2-3	many
ASRDYRGGGYT	TRBD1	11	TRBV3-1	TRBJ1-2	.
ASSYSGANNEKLF	.	13	TRBV6-5	TRBJ1-4	many
ASSSQDGSNADTQY	.	14	TRBV28	TRBJ2-3	many
ASSFRGKGNSPLH	.	13	TRBV12-3/TRBV12-4	TRBJ1-6	.
AITARDRGKETQY	TRBD1	13	TRBV10-3	TRBJ2-5	few
SASDTTSLLYGYT	.	13	TRBV20-1	TRBJ1-2	few
ASSRLPGQRDNEQF	TRBD1	14	TRBV18	TRBJ2-1	many